Each of the 16 T cell receptor beta chains below was sequenced from the same sample in a study of blood T cells in healthy people across ages. A second PCR, run for about 6 to 11 cycles, used a sample-barcoded 5' primer plus a J-beta primer mix. One entry per CDR3 protein, called by TCRdb with MiXCR from the 5' RACE reads. The data hold approximately 820,000 distinct CDR3 sequences, with under 55% observed a single time. Sequencing was performed on blood. The receptors come from a man in his sixties in good health.

Of note for this clonotype: A much bigger clone sits one base away, suggesting this may be a read error. The chain couples TRBV29-1 to TRBJ2-3, with unresolved D. With 3 bases removed from V and 4 bases from J, the gap between germline ends came to 11 bases. The germline V gene has CDR1 SQVTM and CDR2 ANQGSEA. There are 13 residues in the CDR3. The CDR3 DNA sequence: TGCAGCGTTGATGCTACAAAGTCAGATACGCAGTATTTT. As protein: CSVDATKSDTQYF.

CDR3 region: CASSLRDRGDYGYTF. The CDR3 DNA sequence: TGTGCCAGCAGCCTGCGGGACAGGGGGGACTATGGCTACACCTTC. The V call is TRBV13, the J call TRBJ1-2; 11 bases align to TRBD1. J gave up 3 bases and V 5 bases, and 5 bases lay outside the gene matches. There are 15 residues in the CDR3. Germline lookup yields CDR1 PRHDT and CDR2 FYEKMQ (reference sequence).

This chain connects TRBV30 to TRBJ1-3; maybe TRBD1 (6 bases). V lost 3 bases to trimming and J lost 0 bases, with 9 bases between them. The germline V gene encodes CDR1 GTSNPN and CDR2 SVGIG (reference sequence). This CDR3 spans 14 amino acids. The CDR3 here is CAWRTGFSGNTIYF. CDR3 sequence (DNA): TGTGCCTGGAGGACAGGCTTCTCTGGAAACACCATATATTTT.

This clonotype was counted between two and nine times. The J gene is TRBJ2-7, the V gene TRBV20-1; 9 positions agree with TRBD1. Losses at the gene ends were 6 bases for V and 2 bases for J; bases not matched to a gene: 17. Germline CDR1 and CDR2: DFQATT and SNEGSKA (reference sequence). CDR3 length equals 17 residues. The CDR3 spells CSALSDNRGPKTYEQYF. The CDR3 coding sequence is TGCAGTGCCCTTTCGGATAACAGGGGGCCTAAAACCTACGAGCAGTACTTC.

A few counts support this clonotype. V is TRBV6-1 and J is TRBJ2-7; D gene unclear. V was trimmed by 3 bases and J by 1 base, leaving 10 bases between them. Germline-derived CDR1 and CDR2 are MNHNS and SASEGT. The CDR3 contains 14 residues. The CDR3 bases are TGTGCCAGCAGTGATTTTGGCGTTTCCTACGAGCAGTACTTC. Its translation is CASSDFGVSYEQYF.

A word on this clonotype: With a much larger clone just one base away, this may be a read error. The rearrangement uses TRBV4-1 and TRBJ2-3; D assignment may be TRBD1 or TRBD2 (6 bases each). The CDR3 covers 18 residues. Germline-derived CDR1 and CDR2 are MGHRA and YSYEKL. The chain's CDR3 is CASSQKPGAARRTGTQYF. The CDR3 region has the DNA TGCGCCAGCAGCCAAAAACCGGGGGCGGCCCGTCGCACAGGTACGCAGTATTTT.

This clonotype was counted only a few times. The chain links TRBV6-5 to TRBJ2-1, with D possibly being TRBD1 (5 bases). The length of the CDR3 is 14 residues. V was cut by 2 bases and J by 8 bases, with 13 bases left in between. Germline-derived CDR1 and CDR2 are MNHEY and SVGAGI. This CDR3 is CASSYLGKGDEQFF. The CDR3 DNA follows: TGTGCCAGCAGTTACCTGGGCAAAGGGGATGAGCAGTTCTTC.

The rearrangement joins TRBV4-3 to TRBJ1-5; D is uncertain. Trimming cost V 0 bases and J 0 bases, with 15 bases left between them. The germline V gene encodes CDR1 LGHNA and CDR2 YSLEER. This CDR3 has 18 amino acids. In DNA form, the CDR3 reads TGCGCCAGCAGCCAAGACCTCTCCCTATACCCTAGCAATCAGCCCCAGCATTTT. This encodes CASSQDLSLYPSNQPQHF.

At least ten counts were recorded for this clonotype. The CDR3 nucleotides are TGCAGTGCTAGAGGTCTAGCGGGGGGAAACTCCTACGAGCAGTACTTC. Translating it yields CSARGLAGGNSYEQYF. This rearrangement joins TRBV20-1 to TRBJ2-7; 11 nucleotides match TRBD2. The CDR3 extends over 16 amino acids. V lost 1 base to trimming and J lost 0 bases; unmatched junction nucleotides: 5. The germline CDR1 and CDR2 sequences are DFQATT and SNEGSKA (reference sequence).

This clonotype was counted between two and nine times. The chain uses TRBV24-1 and TRBJ1-2; D is unclear. Looked up from germline, CDR1 is KGHDR and CDR2 is SFDVKD. Trimming removed 4 bases at V and 5 bases at J, with 13 bases between. The CDR3 sequence is 14 residues long. In nucleotides, the CDR3 is TGTGCCACCAGTGACTCCGGACGAGGGTATGGCTACACCTTC. Protein product: CATSDSGRGYGYTF.

The genes are TRBV20-1 and TRBJ2-1; TRBD2 aligns across 9 bases. The V gene end was trimmed by 5 bases and the J gene end by 3 bases; junction bases not matched to a gene: 5. CDR3 length: 14 residues. The germline CDR1 and CDR2 sequences are DFQATT and SNEGSKA (reference sequence). CDR3 DNA: TGCAGTGCTCCCCCTAGCGGGGACTACAATGAGCAGTTCTTC. Its protein product is CSAPPSGDYNEQFF.

This clonotype has a handful of counts. The chain carries TRBV7-2 and TRBJ2-7, with a weak D call TRBD1 (6 bases). Germline V gene lookup returns CDR1 SGHTA and CDR2 FQGNSA. Trimming stripped 5 bases from V and 0 bases from J, with 23 bases between. This CDR3 spans 18 amino acids. CDR3 loop: CASSKTGFPTISSYEQYF. As DNA, the CDR3 is TGTGCCAGCAGCAAAACAGGGTTTCCCACTATCAGCTCCTACGAGCAGTACTTC.

Details on this clonotype: A much larger clone lies a single base off, so this may be a read error. This chain connects TRBV6-2 or TRBV6-3 to TRBJ2-1; D call uncertain. This CDR3 comprises 12 residues. V was shortened by 8 bases and J by 10 bases, with 15 bases between the two germline ends. From germline, CDR1 is MNHEY and CDR2 SVGEGT. The CDR3 sequence: CASREVSYEQFF. The CDR3 coding sequence is TGTGCCAGCCGTGAGGTCTCCTACGAGCAGTTCTTC.

This clonotype was seen only a few times. The chain has TRBV5-1 and TRBJ2-1, with 8 nucleotides matching TRBD2. This CDR3 has 14 residues. Germline trimming cut 5 bases from V and 2 bases from J; bases unmatched to any gene: 3. Looked up from germline, CDR1 is SGHRS and CDR2 is YFSETQ. The CDR3 here is CASRSGGPYNEQFF. The CDR3 nucleotides read TGCGCCAGCAGATCGGGGGGGCCCTACAATGAGCAGTTCTTC.

The rearrangement joins TRBV13 to TRBJ2-5; D may correspond to TRBD1 or TRBD2 (5 bases each). V shed 5 bases and J shed 5 bases, with 15 bases lying between them. This CDR3 comprises 14 residues. Germline CDR1 is PRHDT and CDR2 is FYEKMQ (reference sequence). CDR3 sequence: CASSPGPIWETQYF. The CDR3 nucleotides are TGTGCCAGCAGCCCGGGACCCATCTGGGAGACCCAGTACTTC.

Comment on this clonotype: The germline gene is not matched at one end of the junction; a read error may be the cause. V gene TRBV10-3 combines with J gene TRBJ2-7; D not resolved. Germline loops: CDR1 ENHRY, CDR2 SYGVKD. The CDR3 is 12 amino acids. The CDR3 reads CAISKDSFEQYF. CDR3 nucleotides: TGTGCCATCAGTAAAGACTCCTTCGAGCAGTACTTC.